This TCR beta chain was sequenced in a study of blood T cell repertoires in COVID-19. At the level of the study: Specimens from acute and convalescent COVID-19 originated in the United States, Italy and Spain. T cells, B-cell-depleted T cells, or PBMCs supplied cDNA or gDNA.

This CDR3 spans 15 amino acids. The germline gives CDR1 MNHNS, CDR2 SASEGT. The germline V and J ends were trimmed by 3 bases and 2 bases, with 13 bases remaining between them. Original data processing: Amplification of reference gene primers was used by the study to estimate nucleated cell counts. Sequencing used immunoSEQ multiplex PCR; TCRdb keeps in-frame clones, though not all of them. V and J calls and clone size are those listed in that table; D and trimming were worked out from the DNA. This table has about 430,000 clones, 88% appearing once. Material for sequencing was PBMCs or T cells enriched from blood (not recorded which). This receptor was taken from a woman in her twenties or thirties with acute COVID-19. The rearrangement uses TRBV6-1 and TRBJ1-2; D possibly corresponds to TRBD1 (6 bases). CDR3 nucleotides: TGTGCCAGCAGTGACAGGGGTCTGCTGAACTATGGCTACACCTTC. This translates into CASSDRGLLNYGYTF.